The clone carrying this T cell receptor (beta chain) appeared a single time. The antigen is unknown. This entry is derived from a study of radiation and T cells in renal cell carcinoma. The repertoire was sequenced with immunoSEQ multiplex PCR; TCRdb's copy has only in-frame clones and lacks some. Of approximately 150,000 clones detected, roughly 85% appear once; the ten largest clones hold roughly a quarter. The study, taken as a whole, reports: Baseline intratumoral clonotype presence is unknown without pretreatment biopsies.

Trimming removed 3 bases from V and 8 bases from J, with 16 bases in between. CDR1 SGHVS and CDR2 FQNEAQ come from the germline V gene. The CDR3 is 15 residues long. Regarding time point: baseline pretreatment blood. Treatment reported: 15 Gy SBRT to primary tumor, nephrectomy 4 weeks later. The patient's renal cell carcinoma had clear cell pathology. This clonotype originated in a woman between 45 and 60 years old with renal cell carcinoma. The sequences come from blood, collected from a patient whose treatment included radiotherapy and nephrectomy. The chain couples TRBV7-8 to TRBJ2-2; D tentatively fits TRBD1 or TRBD2 (5 bases each). DNA for the CDR3: TGTGCCAGCAGCTTCTCCGGGACCAATGCTGGGGAGCTGTTTTTT. It encodes CASSFSGTNAGELFF.